The TCR beta chain described here comes from a study of early T cells in non-severe SARS-CoV-2 infection. Germline loops: CDR1 DFQATT, CDR2 SNEGSKA (reference sequence). The CDR3 covers 13 residues. The V end lost 6 bases, the J end lost 6 bases, and 14 bases lay between the germline ends. TCRdb analysed the 5' RACE reads with MiXCR anew, one entry per CDR3 protein. The sample holds fewer than 95,000 distinct CDR3 sequences, roughly 17% seen once. The sample consisted of whole blood, taken at baseline. The chain employs TRBV20-1 and TRBJ1-4; unclear D gene. The receptor's source is an adult who was a healthcare worker with PCR-confirmed SARS-CoV-2 infection or an uninfected control (not recorded which). For the CDR3, the DNA is TGCAGTGCCATACGACTGAGTGATGAAAAACTGTTTTTT. As protein: CSAIRLSDEKLFF.